This TCR beta chain was obtained from a study of regulatory T cells in long-lasting Graves disease (dated by TCRdb to 2020 to 2022). In the study overall: Newly diagnosed Graves' disease patients had taken antithyroid drugs for less than 3 months. The study was registered as a clinical trial and conducted in China. A total of about 33 samples underwent TCR sequencing: about 13 from persistent and some 20 from newly diagnosed Graves' disease patients. Persistent Graves' disease patients were compared with newly diagnosed Graves' disease patients by peripheral blood TCR sequencing and RNA sequencing.

This specimen's time point label, interpreted: newly diagnosed GD, antithyroid drugs for less than 3 months. RNA was extracted from PBMCs in TRIzol for both TCR sequencing and RNA sequencing. The diagnosis of Graves' disease was made according to American Thyroid Association guidelines. Patients for the study were recruited at an endocrinology department in Xi'an, China. Each patient gave 8.5 to 9.5 milliliters of peripheral blood, collected in an EDTA anticoagulant tube. PBMCs were isolated by Ficoll Paque Plus density gradient separation without further T cell sorting. An Agilent 2100 Bioanalyzer and agarose gel were used to assess RNA quality, and a NanoDrop 2000 was used to measure RNA concentration. General findings and caveats noted by the study authors: Because the primary lesion, thyroid tissue, could not be accessed, the study looked at peripheral blood alone. Patients with persistent disease shared more public clonotypes (around 3,000) than newly diagnosed patients did (around 1,000). Compared with newly diagnosed patients, patients with persistent Graves' disease had lower TCR Shannon entropy and fewer highly expanded clones, which suggests clonal expansion. Sequencing and analysis were restricted to the TCR beta chain. The authors acknowledged the small sample size as a limitation that may reduce accuracy.

The library was obtained by multiplex PCR. TCRdb records Illumina HiSeq 4000 as the sequencer. To build TCR beta libraries, CDR3 regions were amplified by Arm-PCR using iRepertoire HTBI primers. Before sequencing, the PCR products underwent gel purification. Concerning the study's data processing: Gene usage analysis of CDR3 amino acid clonotypes used the 55 to 65 TRBV and some 13 TRBJ segments found across samples. COPE and FqMerger were used to merge the filtered high-quality paired reads into contigs. BLAST was used to align contigs to IMGT TRBV, TRBD and TRBJ reference genes, and CDR3 was defined according to IMGT. Clonotypes above 0.1% frequency were classified as highly expanded clones. Repertoire diversity was measured by Shannon entropy, and V-J evenness by the Gini coefficient. A clonotype found in more than one individual was treated as public. In TCRdb, the public reads were trimmed at Q25 with fastp and aligned with MiXCR, with productive beta chains retained. CDR3 protein duplicates are merged, each entry listing the most common genes and DNA. TCRdb, not the original authors, processed these V and J calls. In this sample the table shows about 310,000 distinct CDR3 sequences, 18% of which occur a single time. The ten largest clones capture around 37% of the sample.

This clonotype was picked up many times. Its antigen is currently not known. Within one base of it there is no much larger clone, and no base qualities were kept. Material: peripheral blood mononuclear cells (PBMCs), obtained at new diagnosis, from a patient treated with antithyroid drugs. The clonotype comes from a female donor with Graves disease.

Here the CDR3 is given as CASRVRLLAGVYEQYF. The nucleotide sequence reads as follows: TGTGCCAGCAGGGTGAGATTACTAGCGGGAGTGTACGAGCAGTACTTC. Recombination linked TRBV6-1 to TRBJ2-7, with 11 central nucleotides matching TRBD2. CDR1 and CDR2 (MNHNS, SASEGT) derive from the germline V gene. For this chain, trimming is 6 bases at the V end and 4 bases at the J end, and the number of junction bases without a gene match is 11. The cysteine opens and the phenylalanine closes a CDR3 of 16 amino acids. Just CDR3 DNA is preserved here, 48 bases in frame from base 1.